Below are 14 T cell receptor beta chains sequenced from a single sample in a study of CD8 T cells in Susac syndrome. Roughly 0.45 to 1 ug RNA was reverse transcribed with random hexamers. TCRdb called the immunoSEQ multiplex PCR reads again in MiXCR, with one record for every CDR3 protein. Among around 120,000 distinct CDR3 sequences listed, 85% to 95% were seen once. The sample comprised CD4+ T cells from PBMCs. These receptors originate from a human donor with multiple sclerosis.

The rearrangement links TRBV5-1 to TRBJ2-2; D may be TRBD2 (6 bases). This CDR3 is built from 15 residues. Germline CDR1 reads SGHRS; CDR2 reads YFSETQ. Trimming stripped 0 bases from V and 3 bases from J, with 9 bases between. The CDR3 bases are TGCGCCAGCAGCTTGGCTGGACTACACACCGGGGAGCTGTTTTTT. Amino acid sequence: CASSLAGLHTGELFF.

V and J are TRBV3-1 and TRBJ1-4, with D perhaps TRBD1 (6 bases). V was trimmed by 3 bases and J by 14 bases, leaving 16 bases between them. The CDR3 is made up of 13 amino acids. The V gene's germline CDR1 is LGHDT and CDR2 YNNKEL (reference sequence). CDR3 nucleotide sequence: TGTGCCAGCAGCCAGACCGACCGGGACAAGCTGTTTTTT. This encodes CASSQTDRDKLFF.

The rearrangement joins TRBV5-6 to TRBJ2-2; D unclear. Germline V gives CDR1 SGHDT, CDR2 YYEEEE. The CDR3 is made up of 12 amino acids. The germline V and J ends were trimmed by 4 bases and 6 bases, with 7 bases remaining between them. The CDR3 region is CASSLVAGELFF. In DNA, the CDR3 is TGTGCCAGCAGCCTGGTTGCCGGGGAGCTGTTTTTT.

The J gene is TRBJ2-2, the V gene TRBV7-2, with TRBD2 as a possible D gene (7 bases). The CDR3 runs to 14 residues. V lost 5 bases to trimming and J lost 6 bases, with 13 bases between them. Germline assignment: CDR1 SGHTA and CDR2 FQGNSA. CDR3 in amino acids: CASSTMGGPGELFF. The CDR3 coding sequence is TGTGCCAGCAGCACCATGGGGGGGCCCGGGGAGCTGTTTTTT.

This clonotype has a single count. J is TRBJ1-1 and V is TRBV5-1; D may be TRBD1 (6 bases). V was cut by 4 bases and J by 4 bases, with 14 bases left in between. The CDR3 is made up of 14 amino acids. The germline V gene encodes CDR1 SGHRS and CDR2 YFSETQ. As DNA, the CDR3 is TGCGCCAGCAGCCCGGGGGCGGAGGTCACTGAAGCTTTCTTT. It yields the protein CASSPGAEVTEAFF.

This clonotype was found once. The chain recombines TRBV3-1 with TRBJ1-1; D ambiguous. V shed 0 bases and J shed 4 bases, with 9 bases lying between them. Germline V gene lookup returns CDR1 LGHDT and CDR2 YNNKEL (reference sequence). The CDR3 runs to 14 residues. CDR3 coding DNA: TGTGCCAGCAGCCAAGAGGCAGTTAGCACTGAAGCTTTCTTT. Translated, it gives CASSQEAVSTEAFF. The variable domain in full, completed from reference TRBV3-1 and TRBJ1-1, reads DTAVSQTPKYLVTQMGNDKSIKCEQNLGHDTMYWYKQDSKKFLKIMFSYNNKELIINETVPNRFSPKSPDKAHLNLHINSLELGDSAVYFCASSQEAVSTEAFFGQGTRLTVV.

V usage is TRBV29-1 and J usage is TRBJ1-2, with no clear D. CDR3 size: 13 residues. V was pared by 4 bases and J by 3 bases, with 12 bases between. Germline CDR1 SQVTM, CDR2 ANQGSEA. The CDR3 region is CSVVMAGDYGYTF. CDR3 nucleotides: TGCAGCGTTGTAATGGCAGGAGACTATGGCTACACCTTC.

The rearrangement uses TRBV7-8 and TRBJ2-1; 8 nucleotides line up with TRBD1. V lost 2 bases, J lost 7 bases, and 4 bases stayed unmatched. Germline values: CDR1 SGHVS, CDR2 FQNEAQ. This CDR3 contains 14 residues. The CDR3 sequence: CASSLRDRRNEQFF. The CDR3 nucleotides read TGTGCCAGCAGCTTAAGGGACAGGAGGAATGAGCAGTTCTTC.

V gene TRBV14 combines with J gene TRBJ2-5; D may be TRBD2 (5 bases). Germline values: CDR1 SGHDN, CDR2 FVKESK. V lost 0 bases to trimming and J lost 7 bases, with 12 bases between them. This CDR3 contains 14 residues. CDR3 in amino acids: CASSQDPLGRTQYF. DNA for the CDR3: TGTGCCAGCAGCCAAGATCCCCTAGGGAGGACCCAGTACTTC.

The rearrangement joins TRBV4-3 to TRBJ2-6; the D gene is possibly TRBD2 (5 bases). Germline V lookup: CDR1 LGHNA, CDR2 YSLEER. Trimming removed 11 bases at V and 0 bases at J, with 14 bases between. This CDR3 contains 15 residues. CDR3 bases: TGCGCCCCGGGGAAACCTATCTCTGGGGCCAACGTCCTGACTTTC. It specifies CAPGKPISGANVLTF.

V gene TRBV12-3 or TRBV12-4 combines with J gene TRBJ1-1; the D gene is possibly TRBD1 (6 bases). The CDR3 totals 13 residues. V lost 5 bases, J lost 7 bases, and 14 bases lay in between. The CDR3: CASSPYGQFEAFF. CDR3 nucleotide sequence: TGTGCCAGCAGTCCCTACGGACAGTTTGAAGCTTTCTTT.

The chain combines TRBV28 with TRBJ1-5; D uncertain. Per germline, CDR1 MDHEN and CDR2 SYDVKM. The CDR3 has 11 residues. V lost 3 bases and J 8 bases, leaving 5 bases between the germline ends. Here the CDR3 reads CASSLSEPQHF. The CDR3 DNA is TGTGCCAGCAGTTTGTCGGAGCCCCAGCATTTT.

This sequence joins TRBV10-2 and TRBJ2-1; TRBD1 might be the D (5 bases). V was clipped by 3 bases and J by 3 bases, with 12 bases between them. CDR1 and CDR2 (germline): WSHSY, SAAADI. The CDR3 is 15 residues long. CDR3: CASSDGQTGYNEQFF. The DNA of the CDR3 is TGCGCCAGCAGTGATGGACAAACCGGCTACAATGAGCAGTTCTTC.

The J gene is TRBJ1-5, the V gene TRBV18; perhaps TRBD1 as D (6 bases). Germline CDR1 is KGHSH and CDR2 is LQKENI. V lost 6 bases and J lost 10, with 16 bases in between. The CDR3 spans 13 residues. The CDR3 DNA reads as TGTGCCAGCTCTCAGGGGCCTGAGGGCCCCCAGCATTTT. Protein sequence: CASSQGPEGPQHF.